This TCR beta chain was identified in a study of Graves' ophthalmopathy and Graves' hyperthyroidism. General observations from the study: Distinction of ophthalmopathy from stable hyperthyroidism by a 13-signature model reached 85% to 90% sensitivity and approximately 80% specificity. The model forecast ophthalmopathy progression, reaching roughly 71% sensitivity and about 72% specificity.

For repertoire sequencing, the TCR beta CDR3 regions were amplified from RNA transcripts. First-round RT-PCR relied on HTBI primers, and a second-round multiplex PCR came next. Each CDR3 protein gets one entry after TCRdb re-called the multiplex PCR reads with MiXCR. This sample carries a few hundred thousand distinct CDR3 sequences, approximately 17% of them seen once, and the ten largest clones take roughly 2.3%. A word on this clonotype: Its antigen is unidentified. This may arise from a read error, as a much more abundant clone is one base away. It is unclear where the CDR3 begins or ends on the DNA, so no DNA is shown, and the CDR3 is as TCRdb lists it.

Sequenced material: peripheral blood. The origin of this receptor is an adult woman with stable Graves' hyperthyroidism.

The CDR3 region is CVTSDTGQGYGCTF. This rearrangement joins TRBV24-1 to TRBJ1-2; the table assigns TRBD1, which was not confirmed against the DNA. Termini included, the CDR3 measures 14 amino acids. The germline CDR1 and CDR2 sequences are KGHDR and SFDVKD.